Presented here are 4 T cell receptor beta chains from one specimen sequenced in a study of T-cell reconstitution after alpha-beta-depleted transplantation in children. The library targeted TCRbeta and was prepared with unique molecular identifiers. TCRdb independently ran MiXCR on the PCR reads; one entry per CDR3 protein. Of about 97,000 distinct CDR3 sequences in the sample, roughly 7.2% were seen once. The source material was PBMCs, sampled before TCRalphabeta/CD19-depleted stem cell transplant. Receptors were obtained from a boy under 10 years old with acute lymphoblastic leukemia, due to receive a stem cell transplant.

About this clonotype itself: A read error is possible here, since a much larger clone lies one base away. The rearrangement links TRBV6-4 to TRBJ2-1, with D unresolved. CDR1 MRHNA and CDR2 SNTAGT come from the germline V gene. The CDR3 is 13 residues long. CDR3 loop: CAISAGGEHEQFF. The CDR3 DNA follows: TGTGCCATCAGTGCCGGCGGAGAGCATGAGCAGTTCTTC.

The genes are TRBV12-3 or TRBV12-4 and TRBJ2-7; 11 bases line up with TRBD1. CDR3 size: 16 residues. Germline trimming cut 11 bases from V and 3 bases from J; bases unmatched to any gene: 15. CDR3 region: CAFSSGQGDLDYEQYF. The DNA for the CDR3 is TGTGCCTTCTCTTCGGGACAGGGGGATCTCGACTACGAGCAGTACTTC.

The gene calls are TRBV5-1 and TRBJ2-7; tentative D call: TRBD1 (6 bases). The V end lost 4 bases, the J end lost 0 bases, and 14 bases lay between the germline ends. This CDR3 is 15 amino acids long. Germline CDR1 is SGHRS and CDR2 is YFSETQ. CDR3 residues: CASSQSTGSSYEQYF. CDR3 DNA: TGCGCCAGCAGCCAATCTACAGGGAGCTCCTACGAGCAGTACTTC.

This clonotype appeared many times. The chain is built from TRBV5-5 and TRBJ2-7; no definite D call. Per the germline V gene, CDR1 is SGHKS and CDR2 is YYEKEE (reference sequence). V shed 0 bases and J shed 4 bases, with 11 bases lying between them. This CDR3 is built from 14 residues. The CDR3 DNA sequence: TGTGCCAGCAGCTTGGATATAGACAATTACGAGCAGTACTTC. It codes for CASSLDIDNYEQYF.